This TCR beta chain originates from a study of T-cell memory formation after mild COVID-19. Study-wide results and limits: Researchers could not confirm that second-wave clones peaking on day 37 targeted SARS-CoV-2. Clones contracting over day 15 to 85 were CD4/CD8 balanced, with later expanders leaning CD4+.

TCRdb used MiXCR to reprocess the 5' RACE reads, holding one entry per CDR3 protein. The table shows a few hundred thousand distinct CDR3 sequences, with nearly 25% occurring only once. After removal of 4 bases from V and 4 bases from J, the junction contained 11 bases not matched to a gene. The germline V gene encodes CDR1 SGHRS and CDR2 YFSETQ. The CDR3 contains 17 residues. Remarks on this clonotype: What it binds is not known.

The sequenced sample was PBMCs or a T cell subset sorted from them (not recorded which). The chain joins TRBV5-1 to TRBJ2-2, with TRBD2 matching over 9 bases. This clonotype was sampled from an adult woman who had mild COVID-19 (a few samples of this study predate the infection). Cell type and time point are not known. CDR3 in DNA: TGCGCCAGCAGCCCCAAACGGACTAGCGTGAGCACCGGGGAGCTGTTTTTT. Its protein product is CASSPKRTSVSTGELFF.